A selection of T cell receptor beta chains follows, all from one sample in a study of T cell repertoires in cytomegalovirus infection. Their antigens remain unidentified. TCRdb redid the calling of the reads with MiXCR, one entry per CDR3 protein. The data show approximately 310,000 distinct CDR3 sequences, around 25% seen once. The sample was cultured PBMCs, taken from culture after CMV antigen stimulation. These receptor sequences come from a human donor in good health (CMV status not recorded). Some clones in this sample may be carry-over from other donors' samples. The CDR3 runs from the conserved cysteine through the conserved F or W. A D gene is named only where the DNA matches it firmly. The size of a clone is reported for some rows only, either as once, few or many, or as a class for expanded clones.

d_gene	abundance	j_gene	v_gene	CDR3nt	CDR3aa
TRBD1	NA	TRBJ1-1	TRBV10-2	TGCGCCAGCAGTGAGTTGACATTGCGACAGGGCCCTGAAGCTTTCTTT	CASSELTLRQGPEAFF
TRBD1	NA	TRBJ2-2	TRBV18	TGTGCCAGCTCACCACCGGGACAGGGCATCGGGGAGCTGTTTTTT	CASSPPGQGIGELFF
TRBD1	NA	TRBJ2-5	TRBV29-1	TGCAGCGTTCCTCCGGGACAGATAGAAGAGGACCAGTACTTC	CSVPPGQIEEDQYF
NA	NA	TRBJ2-1	TRBV5-1	TGCGCCAGCAGCTTTGCTGGAGCCGGCGACAATGAGCAGTTCTTC	CASSFAGAGDNEQFF
TRBD1	NA	TRBJ1-3	TRBV10-3	TGTGCCATCAGTGAGTGGGGACAGAGCTCTGGAAACACCATATATTTT	CAISEWGQSSGNTIYF
TRBD2	few	TRBJ2-1	TRBV19	TGTGCCAGTAGAGGACTAGCGGGAGAGGGCGAGCAGTTCTTC	CASRGLAGEGEQFF
NA	many	TRBJ1-2	TRBV4-1	TGCGCCAGCAGCCAAGACGGCCTCTATGGCTACACCTTC	CASSQDGLYGYTF
NA	few	TRBJ2-7	TRBV7-2	TGTGCCAGCAGCTTAGCCGGGGACCGGGACTACGAGCAGTACTTC	CASSLAGDRDYEQYF
NA	NA	TRBJ1-3	TRBV4-1	TGCGCCAGCAGCCATCCCGACAAGGAGTTTGGAAACACCATATATTTT	CASSHPDKEFGNTIYF
NA	few	TRBJ1-2	TRBV6-6	TGTGCCAGCAGATTACCCAGGACACGTACAAACTATGGCTACACCTTC	CASRLPRTRTNYGYTF
NA	many	TRBJ2-1	TRBV11-2	TGTGCCAGCAGCCCACACCCCCGGGACTACAATGAGCAGTTCTTC	CASSPHPRDYNEQFF
TRBD2	many	TRBJ2-1	TRBV7-2	TGTGCCAGCAGCCAGATGGGACTAGCGGGAGGAGGTCTTCATGAGCAGTTCTTC	CASSQMGLAGGGLHEQFF
NA	NA	TRBJ2-3	TRBV27	TGTGCCAGCAGTCATGACAGGTACACAGATACGCAGTATTTT	CASSHDRYTDTQYF
NA	NA	TRBJ2-2	TRBV27	TGTGCCAGCAGATGGGAAGGTCAAGGGCGCACCGGGGAGCTGTTTTTT	CASRWEGQGRTGELFF
TRBD2	NA	TRBJ2-5	TRBV5-6	TGTGCCAGCAGCGTAGACCTAGCGGGAGGACGAGAGACCCAGTACTTC	CASSVDLAGGRETQYF
TRBD1	NA	TRBJ1-1	TRBV29-1	TGCAGCGTTGGACAGGGAGGCACTGAAGCTTTCTTT	CSVGQGGTEAFF
NA	NA	TRBJ1-2	TRBV4-3	TGCGCCAGCAGCCAAGATGACAGAAACTATGGCTACACCTTC	CASSQDDRNYGYTF
NA	few	TRBJ2-2	TRBV5-1	TGCGCCAGCAGCGGGACCGGGGTGGAGCTGTTTTTT	CASSGTGVELFF
NA	NA	TRBJ1-4	TRBV2	TGTGCCAGCAGGGTTACACGTTCAACTAATGAAAAACTGTTTTTT	CASRVTRSTNEKLFF
NA	NA	TRBJ2-1	TRBV3-1	TGTGCCAGCAGCCTGAATACGAGACCGCGGGAGCAGTTCTTC	CASSLNTRPREQFF
NA	few	TRBJ2-2	TRBV7-2	TGTGCCAGCAGTTCTCAATCCTGGACATCTAACACCGGGGAGCTGTTTTTT	CASSSQSWTSNTGELFF
NA	NA	TRBJ2-7	TRBV12-3/TRBV12-4	TGTGCCAGCAGTTTCGACCTGACCTACGAGCAGTACTTC	CASSFDLTYEQYF
TRBD1	many	TRBJ1-5	TRBV12-3/TRBV12-4	TGTGCCAGCAGTTTAAAAGGGGGCGATCAGCCCCAGCATTTT	CASSLKGGDQPQHF
TRBD2	few	TRBJ2-7	TRBV7-9	TGTGCCAGCAGCTTAGTTCCAGCGGGAGCCTCCTACGAGCAGTACTTC	CASSLVPAGASYEQYF
NA	many	TRBJ2-4	TRBV7-6	TGTGCCAGCAGCGGGGGATCGAACATTCAGTACTTC	CASSGGSNIQYF
TRBD1	many	TRBJ2-3	TRBV28	TGTGCCAGCAGTCCCGACAGGGGCTCTAGCACAGATACGCAGTATTTT	CASSPDRGSSTDTQYF
NA	NA	TRBJ1-1	TRBV19	TGTGCCAGTAGTATTCAGGTTTCTGACACTGAAGCTTTCTTT	CASSIQVSDTEAFF
NA	NA	TRBJ2-6	TRBV2	TGTGCCCTCAAGGCTGAAACCTCTGGGGCCAACGTCCTGACTTTC	CALKAETSGANVLTF
NA	NA	TRBJ2-7	TRBV6-2/TRBV6-3	TGTGCCAGCAACAACGTTGGAGGACACCTCTACGAGCAGTACTTC	CASNNVGGHLYEQYF
NA	NA	TRBJ2-5	TRBV2	TGTGCCAGCAGGGGGCCTCCGGAGACCCAGTACTTC	CASRGPPETQYF
TRBD2	NA	TRBJ2-1	TRBV4-1	TGCGCCAGCAGCCAAGTGTGGGTCGGACTAGCGGGATCGGGTGAGCAGTTCTTC	CASSQVWVGLAGSGEQFF
NA	NA	TRBJ1-1	TRBV29-1	TGCAGCGTTGATAGTGAGGGGAGGGCCACTGAAGCTTTCTTT	CSVDSEGRATEAFF
NA	few	TRBJ1-6	TRBV4-3	TGCGCCAGCAGCCAAGCGGGGGGACCGGCACCCCTCCACTTT	CASSQAGGPAPLHF
NA	NA	TRBJ2-5	TRBV19	TGTGCCAGTAGTCCCCTCGGCGCGGAGACCCAGTACTTC	CASSPLGAETQYF
NA	many	TRBJ2-7	TRBV7-2	TGTGCCAGCAGCCCACGATGGACTGGGAGCTCCTACGAGCAGTACTTC	CASSPRWTGSSYEQYF
NA	NA	TRBJ1-5	TRBV7-2	TGTGCCAGCAGCTCGATACCCCGATCCTACAATCAGCCCCAGCATTTT	CASSSIPRSYNQPQHF
TRBD1	few	TRBJ1-6	TRBV7-3	TGTGCCAGCAGCTTAACGGGACAGGGGATTAATTCACCCCTCCACTTT	CASSLTGQGINSPLHF
NA	NA	TRBJ2-7	TRBV20-1	TGCAGTGCTAGTGCAACATCACAGGTTATCTACGAGCAGTACTTC	CSASATSQVIYEQYF
TRBD1	few	TRBJ1-2	TRBV3-1	TGTGCCAGCAGCCATAGGACAGGGAGTAACTATGGCTACACCTTC	CASSHRTGSNYGYTF
NA	few	TRBJ2-5	TRBV7-2	TGTGCCAGCAGCTTAGACCGGGGAGTAGGCGAGACCCAGTACTTC	CASSLDRGVGETQYF
NA	few	TRBJ1-2	TRBV7-2	TGTGCCAGCAGCTTAGAAGTCAGGCGCTACACCTTC	CASSLEVRRYTF
NA	NA	TRBJ1-1	TRBV29-1	TGCAGCGTTGCCGGGACCGAGAACACTGAAGCTTTCTTT	CSVAGTENTEAFF
TRBD1	NA	TRBJ1-3	TRBV19	TGTGCCAGTAGGGGGACAGGGACTGGAAACACCATATATTTT	CASRGTGTGNTIYF
NA	NA	TRBJ2-1	TRBV28	TGTGCCAGCAGATCAGGGGAAAGCTACAATGAGCAGTTCTTC	CASRSGESYNEQFF
TRBD2	few	TRBJ2-3	TRBV7-9	TGTGCCAGCAGCTTCTCTAGCGGGATGACAGATACGCAGTATTTT	CASSFSSGMTDTQYF
TRBD2	NA	TRBJ2-5	TRBV12-3/TRBV12-4	TGTGCCAGCAGCCCCCCGTGGGCGGGAGGGCCGAGGGAGACCCAGTACTTC	CASSPPWAGGPRETQYF
TRBD2	few	TRBJ2-1	TRBV20-1	TGCAGTGCTAGTAAGCGGGAGGGCTATGAGCAGTTCTTC	CSASKREGYEQFF
TRBD2	many	TRBJ2-1	TRBV11-1	TGTGCCAGCAGCTTATATCGCCTAGCGGGAGTAATGAATGAGCAGTTCTTC	CASSLYRLAGVMNEQFF
TRBD2	NA	TRBJ2-5	TRBV15	TGTGCCACCAGCAGCAGACTAGCGGGGATCCAAGAGACCCAGTACTTC	CATSSRLAGIQETQYF
TRBD2	few	TRBJ2-1	TRBV20-1	TGCAGTGCCCGAGCTGTTAGCGGGAGGTTCCTTGAGCAGTTCTTC	CSARAVSGRFLEQFF
NA	NA	TRBJ2-2	TRBV19	TGTGCCAGTAGTATAGACCCGAACACCGGGGAGCTGTTTTTT	CASSIDPNTGELFF
TRBD2	NA	TRBJ2-7	TRBV7-9	TGTGCCAGCAGCCCCCCGGGGACTAGCAGGTACGAGCAGTACTTC	CASSPPGTSRYEQYF
NA	NA	TRBJ2-5	TRBV7-2	TGTGCCAGCACCGAGACGAGGGAAGAGACCCAGTACTTC	CASTETREETQYF
TRBD2	few	TRBJ2-5	TRBV14	TGTGCCAGCAGCCAAGACGGACTAGCGGGAGAGACCCAGTACTTC	CASSQDGLAGETQYF
TRBD2	NA	TRBJ2-1	TRBV7-4	TGTGCCAGCAGCCGGACTAGCGGGCCTGACAATGAGCAGTTCTTC	CASSRTSGPDNEQFF